This is a list of T cell receptor beta chains from one sample in a study of T cell responses to AZD1222 COVID-19 vaccine. Method: immunoSEQ multiplex PCR; TCRdb's copy keeps in-frame clones and lacks some. The table has about 94,000 clones, 90% seen once; the top ten hold around 8%. Specimen: peripheral blood, collected on day 0 of AZD1222 vaccination. The receptors derive from an adult in good health. Both conserved end residues are part of each CDR3. D genes are given only for firm matches. Clone size is not always given. Where it is, it says once, few, many or a class for expanded clones.

CDR3 length	D gene	clone size	V gene	J gene	CDR3 protein	CDR3 DNA
13	TRBD2	-	TRBV29-1	TRBJ2-5	CSVTSGVQETQYF	TGCAGCGTGACTAGCGGGGTCCAAGAGACCCAGTACTTC
11	-	-	TRBV20-1	TRBJ2-5	CSARGRETQYF	TGCAGTGCTAGGGGCAGAGAGACCCAGTACTTC
12	-	once	TRBV6-5	TRBJ1-3	CASSTTGNTIYF	TGTGCCAGCAGTACTACTGGAAACACCATATATTTT
16	-	-	TRBV30	TRBJ2-6	CAWSSSRVSGANVLTF	TGTGCCTGGAGTTCTTCAAGGGTGTCTGGGGCCAACGTCCTGACTTTC
17	-	once	TRBV7-2	TRBJ1-4	CASSLMGVGATNEKLFF	TGTGCCAGCAGCTTAATGGGGGTTGGGGCAACTAATGAAAAACTGTTTTTT
15	-	-	TRBV9	TRBJ2-3	CASSVGGEVTDTQYF	TGTGCCAGCAGCGTAGGCGGCGAGGTCACAGATACGCAGTATTTT
14	-	-	TRBV6-2/TRBV6-3	TRBJ1-6	CASSYSNRAAPLHF	TGTGCCAGCAGTTACTCGAATCGGGCGGCGCCCCTCCACTTT
15	-	-	TRBV5-6	TRBJ1-4	CASSLPGAGNEKLFF	TGTGCCAGCAGCTTGCCCGGGGCGGGTAATGAAAAACTGTTTTTT
15	TRBD1	-	TRBV19	TRBJ2-5	CASSFWAGGEETQYF	TGTGCCAGTAGTTTTTGGGCAGGGGGCGAGGAGACCCAGTACTTC
16	TRBD1	-	TRBV13	TRBJ2-3	CASSFSRGQGTDTQYF	TGTGCCAGCAGCTTTAGTCGGGGACAGGGAACAGATACGCAGTATTTT
13	-	-	TRBV2	TRBJ1-1	CASTGGGGPEAFF	TGTGCCAGCACAGGAGGCGGGGGCCCTGAAGCTTTCTTT
19	TRBD1	-	TRBV7-9	TRBJ1-5	CASSHYRGLSDRRNQPQHF	TGTGCCAGCAGCCACTACAGGGGGTTGAGCGATCGTCGCAATCAGCCCCAGCATTTT